Listed below are T cell receptor beta chains from one sample, sequenced in a study of CD8+CD57+ T cells in acquired aplastic anemia. TCRdb re-called the reads with MiXCR, one entry per CDR3 protein. The table has about 400,000 distinct CDR3 sequences, 55% to 75% seen once. The sample was sorted CD4+, CD8+, or CD8+CD57+ T cells (not recorded which) from PBMCs. All receptors derive from a human donor in good health, serving as a control. Both conserved end residues are part of each CDR3. D genes are given only for firm matches. The size entry is marked missing in some rows and otherwise reads once, few, many or a size class.

TRBJ2-2 TRBV24-1 few NA CATSVYRSWEVGELFF TGTGCCACCAGTGTTTACAGGAGTTGGGAAGTCGGGGAGCTGTTTTTT
TRBJ1-2 TRBV5-1 NA NA CASSLGAGNTGYTF TGCGCCAGCAGCTTGGGCGCAGGGAACACTGGCTACACCTTC
TRBJ2-1 TRBV19 NA NA CASSPRDKQFF TGTGCCAGTAGCCCCCGAGATAAGCAGTTCTTC
TRBJ1-2 TRBV7-3 NA NA CASSLSGGWNTGEYTF TGTGCCAGCAGCCTTAGCGGGGGGTGGAACACCGGGGAGTACACCTTC
TRBJ1-3 TRBV25-1 NA NA CASSFSGVPGNTIYF TGTGCCAGCAGTTTTTCAGGGGTCCCTGGAAACACCATATATTTT
TRBJ2-3 TRBV9 NA NA CASSGRIENTGEQYF TGTGCCAGCAGCGGACGGATCGAGAACACCGGGGAGCAGTATTTT
TRBJ2-3 TRBV7-9 NA TRBD1 CASSSTRGTEPQYF TGTGCCAGCAGCTCCACCCGAGGGACAGAGCCGCAGTATTTT
TRBJ1-5 TRBV5-1 NA NA CASSLAGGAGHF TGCGCCAGCAGCTTGGCCGGAGGGGCGGGGCATTTT
TRBJ1-4 TRBV7-9 NA NA CASSYGRKQLFF TGTGCCAGCAGCTACGGACGGAAACAACTGTTCTTT
TRBJ1-2 TRBV7-9 NA NA CASSPQGANYGYTF TGTGCCAGCAGCCCACAGGGTGCCAACTATGGCTACACCTTC
TRBJ1-6 TRBV7-6 NA TRBD1 CASTAARGTGGRTF TGTGCCAGCACCGCAGCGCGCGGGACAGGGGGCAGGACATTT
TRBJ1-1 TRBV10-3 many NA CAISGGRNTEAFF TGTGCCATCAGTGGAGGGCGGAACACTGAAGCTTTCTTT
TRBJ1-1 TRBV30 few TRBD1 CAWGDRVIVTEAFF TGTGCCTGGGGGGACAGGGTAATTGTCACTGAAGCTTTCTTT
TRBJ2-3 TRBV25-1 few NA CASSEVRTDTQYF TGTGCCAGCAGTGAGGTGAGGACAGATACGCAGTATTTT
TRBJ1-2 TRBV20-1 NA NA CSAPPSGSTGYTF TGCAGTGCCCCCCCATCGGGTAGCACAGGCTACACCTTC
TRBJ2-3 TRBV2 NA TRBD1 CASRGTGWSDTQYF TGTGCCAGCAGAGGGACAGGGTGGTCAGATACGCAGTATTTT
TRBJ1-5 TRBV7-3 NA NA CASSRGVYSTQPQHF TGTGCCAGCAGCAGAGGGGTGTATAGCACTCAGCCCCAGCATTTT
TRBJ2-1 TRBV20-1 many TRBD2 CSARVVAGGSNEQFF TGCAGTGCTAGAGTCGTAGCGGGGGGTTCCAATGAGCAGTTCTTC
TRBJ1-1 TRBV18 NA NA CASSPSRGTNTEAFF TGTGCCAGCTCACCATCCAGGGGTACGAACACTGAAGCTTTCTTT
TRBJ1-4 TRBV20-1 many NA CSARKLDRGEKLFF TGCAGTGCTAGAAAGTTGGACAGAGGTGAAAAACTGTTTTTT
TRBJ2-5 TRBV7-2 NA NA CASSRVAEGGQETQYF TGTGCCAGCAGCCGTGTGGCCGAGGGAGGCCAAGAGACCCAGTACTTC
TRBJ2-1 TRBV4-3 NA TRBD2 CASSQPSGGYNEQFF TGCGCCAGCAGCCAACCTAGCGGGGGCTACAATGAGCAGTTCTTC
TRBJ1-1 TRBV4-1 once TRBD1 CACSQGQGDNTEAFF TGCGCCTGCAGCCAGGGACAGGGCGATAACACTGAAGCTTTCTTT
TRBJ2-5 TRBV7-8 NA TRBD1 CASSQPTGGSPETQYF TGCGCCAGCAGCCAACCAACAGGGGGCTCACCAGAGACCCAGTACTTC
TRBJ1-6 TRBV7-2 NA NA CASTRGTLHF TGTGCCAGCACCCGGGGGACCCTCCACTTT
TRBJ2-1 TRBV20-1 NA NA CSASSVHGTGIEQFF TGCAGTGCTAGCAGCGTGCACGGGACGGGCATCGAGCAGTTCTTC
TRBJ2-3 TRBV2 NA NA CASSQTTETQYF TGTGCCAGCAGCCAAACCACGGAGACGCAGTATTTT